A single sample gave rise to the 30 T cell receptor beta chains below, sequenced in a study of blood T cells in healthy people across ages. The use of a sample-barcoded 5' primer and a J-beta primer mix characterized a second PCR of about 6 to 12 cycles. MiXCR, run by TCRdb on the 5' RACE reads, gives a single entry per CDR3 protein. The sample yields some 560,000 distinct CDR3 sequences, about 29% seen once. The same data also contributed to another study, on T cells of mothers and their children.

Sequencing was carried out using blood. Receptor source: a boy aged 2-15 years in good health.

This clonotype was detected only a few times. The CDR3 sequence: CASSLSPGGGRSSEQYF. The CDR3 region has the DNA TGTGCCAGCAGTCTAAGCCCCGGGGGCGGGAGAAGTAGCGAGCAGTACTTC. This chain joins TRBV27 and TRBJ2-7, with TRBD2 as a possible D gene (7 bases). Germline V gene sequence: CDR1 MNHEY, CDR2 SMNVEV (reference sequence). The ends were cut back, 5 bases at V and 6 bases at J, with 26 bases in the middle. CDR3 size: 17 residues.

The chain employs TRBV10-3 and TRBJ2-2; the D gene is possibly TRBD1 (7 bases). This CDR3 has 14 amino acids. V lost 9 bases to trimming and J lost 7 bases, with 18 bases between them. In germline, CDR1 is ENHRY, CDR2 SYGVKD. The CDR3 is CAIGDRLVDGELFF. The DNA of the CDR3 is TGTGCCATTGGGGACAGACTAGTGGACGGGGAGCTGTTTTTT.

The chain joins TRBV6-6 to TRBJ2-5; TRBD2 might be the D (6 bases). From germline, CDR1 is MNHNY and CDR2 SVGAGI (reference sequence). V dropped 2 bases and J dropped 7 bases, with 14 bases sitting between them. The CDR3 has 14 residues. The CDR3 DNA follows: TGTGCCAGCAGTTACGCTCCCAGCGGGTGGACCCAGTACTTC. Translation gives CASSYAPSGWTQYF.

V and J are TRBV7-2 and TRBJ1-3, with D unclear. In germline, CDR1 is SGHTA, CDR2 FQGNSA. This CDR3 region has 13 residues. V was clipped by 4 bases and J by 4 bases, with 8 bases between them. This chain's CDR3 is CASSSTSGNTIYF. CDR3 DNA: TGTGCCAGCAGCTCCACCAGCGGAAACACCATATATTTT.

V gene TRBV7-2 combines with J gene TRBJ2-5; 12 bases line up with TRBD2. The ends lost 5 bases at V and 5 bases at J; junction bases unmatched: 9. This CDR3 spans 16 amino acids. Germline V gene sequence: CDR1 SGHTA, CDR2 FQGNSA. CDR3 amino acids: CASSVGLAGLGETQYF. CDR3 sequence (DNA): TGTGCCAGCAGCGTAGGACTAGCGGGGTTAGGGGAGACCCAGTACTTC.

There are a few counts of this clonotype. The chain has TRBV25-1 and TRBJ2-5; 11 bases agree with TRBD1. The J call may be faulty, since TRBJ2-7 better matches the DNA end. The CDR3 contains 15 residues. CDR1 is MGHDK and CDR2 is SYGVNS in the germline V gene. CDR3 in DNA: TGTGCCAGCAGTGAATGGGGGACAGGGGGCTACGAGCAGTACTTC. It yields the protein CASSEWGTGGYEQYF.

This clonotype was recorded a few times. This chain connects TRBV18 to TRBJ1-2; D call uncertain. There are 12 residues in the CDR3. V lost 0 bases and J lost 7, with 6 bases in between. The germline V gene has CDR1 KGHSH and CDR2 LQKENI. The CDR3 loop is CASSPPLTGYTF. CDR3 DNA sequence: TGTGCCAGCTCACCACCCCTTACTGGCTACACCTTC.

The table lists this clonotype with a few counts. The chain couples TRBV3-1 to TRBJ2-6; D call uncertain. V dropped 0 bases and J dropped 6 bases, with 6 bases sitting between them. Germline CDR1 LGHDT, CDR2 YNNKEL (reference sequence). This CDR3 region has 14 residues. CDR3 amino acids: CASSQERPANVLTF. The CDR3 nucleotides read TGTGCCAGCAGCCAAGAACGCCCGGCCAACGTCCTGACTTTC.

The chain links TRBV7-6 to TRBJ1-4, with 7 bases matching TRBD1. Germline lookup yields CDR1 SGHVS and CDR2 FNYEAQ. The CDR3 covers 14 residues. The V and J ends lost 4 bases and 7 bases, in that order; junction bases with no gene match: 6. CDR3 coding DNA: TGTGCCAGCAGCTCGCGACAGGGTAGTGAAAAACTGTTTTTT. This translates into CASSSRQGSEKLFF.

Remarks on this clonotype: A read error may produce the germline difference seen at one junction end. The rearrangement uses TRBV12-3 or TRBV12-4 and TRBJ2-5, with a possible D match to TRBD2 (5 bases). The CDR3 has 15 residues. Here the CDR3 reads CASSLGRGRLKTQYF. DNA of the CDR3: TGTGCCAGCAGTTTGGGTAGAGGGAGATTAAAGACCCAGTACTTT.

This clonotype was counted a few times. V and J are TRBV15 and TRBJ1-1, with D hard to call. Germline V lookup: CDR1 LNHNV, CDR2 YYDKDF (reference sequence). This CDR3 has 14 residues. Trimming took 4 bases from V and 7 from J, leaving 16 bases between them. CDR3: CATSTRRVIGEAFF. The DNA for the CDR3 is TGTGCCACCAGCACCCGGAGGGTTATCGGTGAAGCTTTCTTT.

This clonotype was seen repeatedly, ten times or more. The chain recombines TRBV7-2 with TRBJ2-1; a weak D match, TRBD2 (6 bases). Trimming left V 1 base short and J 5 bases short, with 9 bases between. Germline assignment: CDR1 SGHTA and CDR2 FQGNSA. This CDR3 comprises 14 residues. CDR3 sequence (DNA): TGTGCCAGCAGCTTAGTCGGCGGGGACAATGAGCAGTTCTTC. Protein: CASSLVGGDNEQFF. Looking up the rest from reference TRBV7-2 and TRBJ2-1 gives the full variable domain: GAGVSQSPSNKVTEKGKDVELRCDPISGHTALYWYRQSLGQGLEFLIYFQGNSAPDKSGLPSDRFSAERTGGSVSTLTIQRTQQEDSAVYLCASSLVGGDNEQFFGPGTRLTVL.

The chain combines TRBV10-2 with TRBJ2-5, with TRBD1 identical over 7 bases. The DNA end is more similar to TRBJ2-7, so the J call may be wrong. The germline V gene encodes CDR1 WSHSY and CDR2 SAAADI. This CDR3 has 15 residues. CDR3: CASSVWEQGAYEQYF. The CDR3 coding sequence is TGCGCCAGCAGTGTTTGGGAGCAGGGGGCCTACGAGCAGTACTTC.

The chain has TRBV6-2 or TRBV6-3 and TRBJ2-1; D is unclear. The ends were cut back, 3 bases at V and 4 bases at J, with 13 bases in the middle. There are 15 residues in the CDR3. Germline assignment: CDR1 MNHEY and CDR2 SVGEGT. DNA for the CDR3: TGTGCCAGCAGTTATAGGCCGGAGCCATACAATGAGCAGTTCTTC. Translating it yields CASSYRPEPYNEQFF.

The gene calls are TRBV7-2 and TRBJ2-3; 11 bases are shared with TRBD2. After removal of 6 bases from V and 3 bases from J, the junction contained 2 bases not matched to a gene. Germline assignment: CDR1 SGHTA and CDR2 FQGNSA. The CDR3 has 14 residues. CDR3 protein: CASRVAGGTDTQYF. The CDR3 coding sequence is TGTGCCAGCAGGGTAGCGGGAGGGACAGATACGCAGTATTTT.

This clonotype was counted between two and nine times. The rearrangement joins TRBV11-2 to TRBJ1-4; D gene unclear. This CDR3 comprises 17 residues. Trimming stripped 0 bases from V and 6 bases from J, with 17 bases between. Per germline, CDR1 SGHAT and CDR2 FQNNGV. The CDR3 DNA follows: TGTGCCAGCAGCTTAGATCCGAGCAGTTTGGGGTATGAAAAACTGTTTTTT. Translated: CASSLDPSSLGYEKLFF.

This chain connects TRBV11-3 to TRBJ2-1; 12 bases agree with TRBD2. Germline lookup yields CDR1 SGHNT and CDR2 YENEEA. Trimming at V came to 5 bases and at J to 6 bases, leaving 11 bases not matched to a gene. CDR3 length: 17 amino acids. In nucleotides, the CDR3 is TGTGCCAGCAGCCGGGGGGCCGGGACTAGCGGGCCCAATGAGCAGTTCTTC. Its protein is CASSRGAGTSGPNEQFF.

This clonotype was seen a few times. CDR3 nucleotides: TGTGCCAGCAGCCAAGACGACAGCGCCTATGGCTACACCTTC. Its translation: CASSQDDSAYGYTF. The chain recombines TRBV3-1 with TRBJ1-2; tentative D call: TRBD1 (5 bases). Germline V gene sequence: CDR1 LGHDT, CDR2 YNNKEL (reference sequence). This CDR3 has 14 amino acids. Trimming cost V 0 bases and J 4 bases, with 9 bases left between them.

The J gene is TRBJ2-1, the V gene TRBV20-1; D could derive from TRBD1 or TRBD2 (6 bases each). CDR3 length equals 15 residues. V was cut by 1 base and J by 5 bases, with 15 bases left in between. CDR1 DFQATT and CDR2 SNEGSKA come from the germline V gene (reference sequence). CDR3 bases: TGCAGTGCTAGAGCTCTGGGGGCGGGACACAATGAGCAGTTCTTC. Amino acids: CSARALGAGHNEQFF.

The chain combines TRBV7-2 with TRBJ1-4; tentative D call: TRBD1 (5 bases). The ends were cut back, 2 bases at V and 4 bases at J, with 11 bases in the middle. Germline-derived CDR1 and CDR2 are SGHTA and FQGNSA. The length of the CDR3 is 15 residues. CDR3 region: CASSLWGSFNEKLFF. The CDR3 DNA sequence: TGTGCCAGCAGCTTATGGGGGTCTTTTAATGAAAAACTGTTTTTT. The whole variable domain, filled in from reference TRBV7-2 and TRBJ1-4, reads GAGVSQSPSNKVTEKGKDVELRCDPISGHTALYWYRQSLGQGLEFLIYFQGNSAPDKSGLPSDRFSAERTGGSVSTLTIQRTQQEDSAVYLCASSLWGSFNEKLFFGSGTQLSVL.

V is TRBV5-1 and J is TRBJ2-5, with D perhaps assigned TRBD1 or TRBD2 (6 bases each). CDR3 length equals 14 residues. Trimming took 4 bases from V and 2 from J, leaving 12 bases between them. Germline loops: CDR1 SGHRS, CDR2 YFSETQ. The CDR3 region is CASSGQGTQETQYF. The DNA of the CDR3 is TGCGCCAGCAGCGGGCAGGGGACTCAAGAGACCCAGTACTTC.

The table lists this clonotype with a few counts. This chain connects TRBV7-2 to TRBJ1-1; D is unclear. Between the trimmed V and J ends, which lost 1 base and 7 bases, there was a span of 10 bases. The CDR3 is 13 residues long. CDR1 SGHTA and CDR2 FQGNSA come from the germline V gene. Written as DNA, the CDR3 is TGTGCCAGCAGCTTAGGGTGGGGAGTTGAAGCTTTCTTT. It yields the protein CASSLGWGVEAFF. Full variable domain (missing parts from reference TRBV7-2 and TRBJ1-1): GAGVSQSPSNKVTEKGKDVELRCDPISGHTALYWYRQSLGQGLEFLIYFQGNSAPDKSGLPSDRFSAERTGGSVSTLTIQRTQQEDSAVYLCASSLGWGVEAFFGQGTRLTVV.

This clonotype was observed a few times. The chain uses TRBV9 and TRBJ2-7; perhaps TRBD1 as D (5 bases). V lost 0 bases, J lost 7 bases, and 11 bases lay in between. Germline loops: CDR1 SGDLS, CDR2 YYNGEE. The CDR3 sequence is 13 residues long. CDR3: CASSVGGSREQYF. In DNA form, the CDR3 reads TGTGCCAGCAGCGTAGGGGGCTCAAGGGAGCAGTACTTC. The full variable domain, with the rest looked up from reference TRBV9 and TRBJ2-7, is DSGVTQTPKHLITATGQRVTLRCSPRSGDLSVYWYQQSLDQGLQFLIQYYNGEERAKGNILERFSAQQFPDLHSELNLSSLELGDSALYFCASSVGGSREQYFGPGTRLTVT.

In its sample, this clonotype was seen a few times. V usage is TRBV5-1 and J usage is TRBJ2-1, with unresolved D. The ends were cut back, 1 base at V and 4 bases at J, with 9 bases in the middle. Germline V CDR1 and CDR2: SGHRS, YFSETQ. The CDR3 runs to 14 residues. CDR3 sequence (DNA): TGCGCCAGCAGCTTGCCGGGCTTATACAATGAGCAGTTCTTC. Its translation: CASSLPGLYNEQFF.

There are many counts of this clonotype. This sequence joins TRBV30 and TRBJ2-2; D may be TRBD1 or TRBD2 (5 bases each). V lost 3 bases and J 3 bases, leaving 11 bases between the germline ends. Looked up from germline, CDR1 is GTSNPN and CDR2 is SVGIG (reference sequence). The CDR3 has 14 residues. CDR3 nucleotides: TGTGCCTGGAGGGGACCGAGGGACACCGGGGAGCTGTTTTTT. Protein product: CAWRGPRDTGELFF.

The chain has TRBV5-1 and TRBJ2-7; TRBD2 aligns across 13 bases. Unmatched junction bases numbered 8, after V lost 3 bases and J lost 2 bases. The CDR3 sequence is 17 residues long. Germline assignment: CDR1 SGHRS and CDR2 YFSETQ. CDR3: CASSWGLAGISTYEQYF. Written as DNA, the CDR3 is TGCGCCAGCAGCTGGGGACTAGCGGGAATCTCCACCTACGAGCAGTACTTC.

CDR3 in DNA: TGTGCCTGGAGAGACAGGGCCGGGGAGCTGTTTTTT. Translation: CAWRDRAGELFF. The chain employs TRBV30 and TRBJ2-2; TRBD1 matches at 7 bases. This CDR3 contains 12 residues. The V segment lost 3 bases and the J segment 6 bases; nucleotides outside the gene matches: 1. Germline CDR1 GTSNPN, CDR2 SVGIG (reference sequence).

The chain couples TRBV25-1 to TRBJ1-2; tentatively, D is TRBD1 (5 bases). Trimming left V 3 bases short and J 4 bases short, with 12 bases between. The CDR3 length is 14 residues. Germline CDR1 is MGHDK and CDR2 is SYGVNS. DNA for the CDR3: TGTGCCAGCAGTGACAGGGCCACCACCTATGGCTACACCTTC. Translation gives CASSDRATTYGYTF.

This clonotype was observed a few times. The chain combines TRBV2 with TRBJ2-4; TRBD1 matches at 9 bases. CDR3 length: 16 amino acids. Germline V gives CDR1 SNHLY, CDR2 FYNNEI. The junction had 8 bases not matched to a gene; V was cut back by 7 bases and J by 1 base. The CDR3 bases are TGTGCCAGCATTGGTGGGACAGGGTTCGCCAAAAACATTCAGTACTTC. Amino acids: CASIGGTGFAKNIQYF.

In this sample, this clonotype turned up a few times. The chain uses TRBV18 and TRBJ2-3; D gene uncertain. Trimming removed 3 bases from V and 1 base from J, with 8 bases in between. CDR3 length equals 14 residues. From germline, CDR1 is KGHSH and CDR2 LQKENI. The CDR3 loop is CASSPPSGTDTQYF. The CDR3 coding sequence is TGTGCCAGCTCACCTCCTTCAGGCACAGATACGCAGTATTTT.